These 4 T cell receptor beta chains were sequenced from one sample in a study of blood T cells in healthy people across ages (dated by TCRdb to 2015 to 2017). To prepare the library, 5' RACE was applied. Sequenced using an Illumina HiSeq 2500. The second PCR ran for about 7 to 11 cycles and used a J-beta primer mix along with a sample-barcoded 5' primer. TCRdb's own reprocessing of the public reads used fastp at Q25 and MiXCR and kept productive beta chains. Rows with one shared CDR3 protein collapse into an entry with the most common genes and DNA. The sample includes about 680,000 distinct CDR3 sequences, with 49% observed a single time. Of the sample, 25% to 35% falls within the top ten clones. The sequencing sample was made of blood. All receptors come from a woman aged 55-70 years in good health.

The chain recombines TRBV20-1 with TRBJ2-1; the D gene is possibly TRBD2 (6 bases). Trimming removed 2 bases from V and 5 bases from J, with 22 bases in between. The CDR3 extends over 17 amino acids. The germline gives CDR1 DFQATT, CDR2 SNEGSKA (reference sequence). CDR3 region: CSARLASERGRHNEQFF. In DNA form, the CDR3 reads TGCAGTGCTAGACTCGCTAGCGAGAGAGGACGGCACAATGAGCAGTTCTTC.

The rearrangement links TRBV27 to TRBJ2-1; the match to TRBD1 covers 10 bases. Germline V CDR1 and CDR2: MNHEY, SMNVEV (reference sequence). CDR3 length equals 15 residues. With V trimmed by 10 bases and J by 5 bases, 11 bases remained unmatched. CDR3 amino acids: CATRAGTGVDNEQFF. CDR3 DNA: TGTGCCACTCGCGCCGGGACAGGGGTCGACAATGAGCAGTTCTTC.

The CDR3 region is CASRKTGFTYEQYF. CDR3 DNA: TGTGCCAGCAGAAAAACAGGATTCACCTACGAGCAGTACTTC. The J gene is TRBJ2-7, the V gene TRBV2, with a tentative D call TRBD1 (5 bases). The CDR3 runs 14 residues. Germline CDR1 reads SNHLY; CDR2 reads FYNNEI. V was clipped by 6 bases and J by 2 bases, with 14 bases between them.

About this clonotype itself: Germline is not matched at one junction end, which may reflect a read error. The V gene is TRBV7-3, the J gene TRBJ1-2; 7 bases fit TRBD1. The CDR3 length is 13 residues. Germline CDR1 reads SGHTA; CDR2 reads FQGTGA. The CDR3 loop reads CANSVGRGSGYTF. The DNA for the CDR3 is TGTGCCAACAGCGTAGGCAGGGGGTCTGGCTACACCTTC.